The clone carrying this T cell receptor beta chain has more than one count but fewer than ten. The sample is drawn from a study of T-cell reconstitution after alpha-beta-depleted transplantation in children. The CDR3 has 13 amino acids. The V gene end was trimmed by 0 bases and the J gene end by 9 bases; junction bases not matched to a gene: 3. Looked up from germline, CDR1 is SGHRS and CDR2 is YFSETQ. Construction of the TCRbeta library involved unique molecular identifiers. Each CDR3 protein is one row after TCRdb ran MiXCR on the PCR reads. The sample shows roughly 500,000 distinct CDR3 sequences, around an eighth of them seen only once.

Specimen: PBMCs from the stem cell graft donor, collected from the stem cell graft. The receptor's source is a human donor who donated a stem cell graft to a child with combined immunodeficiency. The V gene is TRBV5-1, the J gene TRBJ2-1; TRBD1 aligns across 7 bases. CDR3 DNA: TGCGCCAGCAGCTTGGGGACAGGTTTTGAGCAGTTCTTC. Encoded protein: CASSLGTGFEQFF.